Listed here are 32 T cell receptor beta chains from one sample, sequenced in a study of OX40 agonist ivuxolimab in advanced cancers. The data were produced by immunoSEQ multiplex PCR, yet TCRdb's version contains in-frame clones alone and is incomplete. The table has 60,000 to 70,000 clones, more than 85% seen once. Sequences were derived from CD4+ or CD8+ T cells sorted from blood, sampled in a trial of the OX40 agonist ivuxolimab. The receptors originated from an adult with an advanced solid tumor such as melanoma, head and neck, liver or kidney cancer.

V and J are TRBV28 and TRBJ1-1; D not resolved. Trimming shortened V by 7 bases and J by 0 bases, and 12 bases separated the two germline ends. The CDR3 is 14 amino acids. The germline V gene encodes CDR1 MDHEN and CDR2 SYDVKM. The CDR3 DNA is TGTGCCAGCAAGAAGGCTTTCATGAACACTGAAGCTTTCTTT. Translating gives CASKKAFMNTEAFF.

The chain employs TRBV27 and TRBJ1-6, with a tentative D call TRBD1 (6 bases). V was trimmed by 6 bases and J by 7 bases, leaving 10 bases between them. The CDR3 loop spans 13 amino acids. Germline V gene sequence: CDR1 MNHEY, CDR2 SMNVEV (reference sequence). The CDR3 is CASRQGSNSPLHF. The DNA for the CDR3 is TGTGCCAGCAGGCAGGGGTCCAATTCACCCCTCCACTTT.

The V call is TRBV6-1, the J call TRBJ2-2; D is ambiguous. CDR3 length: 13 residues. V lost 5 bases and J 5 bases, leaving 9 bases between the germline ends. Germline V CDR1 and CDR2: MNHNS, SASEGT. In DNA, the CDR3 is TGTGCCAGCAGTATCGACCCGACCGGGGAGCTGTTTTTT. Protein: CASSIDPTGELFF.

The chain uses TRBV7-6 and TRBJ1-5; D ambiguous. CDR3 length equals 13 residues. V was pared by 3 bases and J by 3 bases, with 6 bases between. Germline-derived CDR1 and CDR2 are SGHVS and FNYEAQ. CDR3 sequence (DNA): TGTGCCAGCAGCTTGGGCATCAATCAGCCCCAGCATTTT. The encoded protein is CASSLGINQPQHF.

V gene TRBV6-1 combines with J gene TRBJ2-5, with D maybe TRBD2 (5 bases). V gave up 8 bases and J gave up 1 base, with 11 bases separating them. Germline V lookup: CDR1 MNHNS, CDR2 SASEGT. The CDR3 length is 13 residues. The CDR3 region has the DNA TGTGCCAGCTGGCGGGCAACCCAAGAGACCCAGTACTTC. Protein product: CASWRATQETQYF.

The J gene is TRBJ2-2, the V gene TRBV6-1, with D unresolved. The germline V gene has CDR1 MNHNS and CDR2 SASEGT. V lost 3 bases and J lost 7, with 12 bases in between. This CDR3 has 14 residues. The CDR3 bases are TGTGCCAGCAGTGATATCGGCCCTGGCGGGGAGCTGTTTTTT. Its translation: CASSDIGPGGELFF.

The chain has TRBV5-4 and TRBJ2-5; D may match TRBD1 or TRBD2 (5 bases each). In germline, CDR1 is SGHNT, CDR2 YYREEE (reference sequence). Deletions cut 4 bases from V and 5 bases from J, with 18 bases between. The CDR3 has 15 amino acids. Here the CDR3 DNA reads TGTGCCAGCAGCATGGGGGATAAAGGTCAGGAGACCCAGTACTTC. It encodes CASSMGDKGQETQYF. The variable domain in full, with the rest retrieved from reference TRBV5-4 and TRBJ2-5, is ETGVTQSPTHLIKTRGQQVTLRCSSQSGHNTVSWYQQALGQGPQFIFQYYREEENGRGNFPPRFSGLQFPNYSSELNVNALELDDSALYLCASSMGDKGQETQYFGPGTRLLVL.

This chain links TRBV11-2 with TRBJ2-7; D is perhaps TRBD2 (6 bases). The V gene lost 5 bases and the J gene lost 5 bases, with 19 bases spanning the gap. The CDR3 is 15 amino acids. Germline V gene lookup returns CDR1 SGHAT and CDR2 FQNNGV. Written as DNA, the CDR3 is TGTGCCAGCAGCCTTTGGGGGACTCCTCCCAACGAGCAGTACTTC. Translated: CASSLWGTPPNEQYF.

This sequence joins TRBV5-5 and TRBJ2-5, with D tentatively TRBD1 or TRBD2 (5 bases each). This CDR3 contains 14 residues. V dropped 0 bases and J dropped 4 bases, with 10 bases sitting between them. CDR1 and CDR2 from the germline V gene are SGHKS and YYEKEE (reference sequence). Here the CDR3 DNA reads TGTGCCAGCAGCTTGGCCAGGGAGAGAGAGACCCAGTACTTC. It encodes CASSLARERETQYF.

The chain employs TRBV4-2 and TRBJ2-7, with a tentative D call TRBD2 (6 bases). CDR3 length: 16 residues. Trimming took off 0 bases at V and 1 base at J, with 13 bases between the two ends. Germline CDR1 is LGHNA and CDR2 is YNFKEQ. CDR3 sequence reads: CASSQEDAGNSYEQYF. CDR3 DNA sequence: TGTGCCAGCAGCCAAGAGGACGCGGGGAATTCCTACGAGCAGTACTTC.

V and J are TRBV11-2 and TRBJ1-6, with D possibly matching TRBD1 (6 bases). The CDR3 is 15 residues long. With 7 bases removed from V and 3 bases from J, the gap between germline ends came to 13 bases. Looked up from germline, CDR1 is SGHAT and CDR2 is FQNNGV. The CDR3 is CASTLGGGYNSPLHF. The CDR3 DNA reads TGTGCCAGCACCCTTGGGGGCGGCTATAATTCACCCCTCCACTTT.

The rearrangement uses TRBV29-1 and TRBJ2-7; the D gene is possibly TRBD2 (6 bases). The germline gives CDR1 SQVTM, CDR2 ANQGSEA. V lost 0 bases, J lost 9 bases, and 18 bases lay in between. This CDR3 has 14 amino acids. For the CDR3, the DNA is TGCAGCGTTGAAGATGGGAGGCAACTTCAAGGGCAGTACTTC. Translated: CSVEDGRQLQGQYF.

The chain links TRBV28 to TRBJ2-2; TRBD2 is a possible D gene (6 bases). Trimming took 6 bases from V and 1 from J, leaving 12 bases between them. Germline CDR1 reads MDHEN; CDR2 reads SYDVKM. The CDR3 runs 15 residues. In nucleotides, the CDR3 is TGTGCCAGCAGCACTAGCTGGGGGAACACCGGGGAGCTGTTTTTT. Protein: CASSTSWGNTGELFF.

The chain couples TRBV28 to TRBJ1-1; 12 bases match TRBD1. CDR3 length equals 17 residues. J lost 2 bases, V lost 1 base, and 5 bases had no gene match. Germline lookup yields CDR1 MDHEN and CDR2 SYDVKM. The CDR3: CASSLSRDRGRNTEAFF. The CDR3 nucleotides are TGTGCCAGCAGTTTATCCCGGGACAGGGGGCGAAACACTGAAGCTTTCTTT.

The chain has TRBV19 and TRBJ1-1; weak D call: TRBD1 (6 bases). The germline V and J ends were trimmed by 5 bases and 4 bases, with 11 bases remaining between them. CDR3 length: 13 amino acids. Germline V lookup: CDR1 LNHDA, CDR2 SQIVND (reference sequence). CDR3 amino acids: CASSHGQITEAFF. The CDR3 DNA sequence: TGTGCCAGTAGTCATGGACAGATCACTGAAGCTTTCTTT.

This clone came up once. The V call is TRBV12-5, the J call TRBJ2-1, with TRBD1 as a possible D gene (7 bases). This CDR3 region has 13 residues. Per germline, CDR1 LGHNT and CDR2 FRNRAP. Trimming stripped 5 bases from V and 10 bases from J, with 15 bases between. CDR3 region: CASGLDRRDEQFF. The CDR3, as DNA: TGTGCTAGTGGTCTGGACAGGAGGGACGAGCAGTTCTTC.

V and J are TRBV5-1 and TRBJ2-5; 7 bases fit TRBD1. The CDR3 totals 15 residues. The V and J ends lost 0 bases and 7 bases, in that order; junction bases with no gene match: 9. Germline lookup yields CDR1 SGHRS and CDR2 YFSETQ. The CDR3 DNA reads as TGCGCCAGCAGCTTGGAGCTGGGGACAGAGTGGACCCAGTACTTC. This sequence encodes CASSLELGTEWTQYF.

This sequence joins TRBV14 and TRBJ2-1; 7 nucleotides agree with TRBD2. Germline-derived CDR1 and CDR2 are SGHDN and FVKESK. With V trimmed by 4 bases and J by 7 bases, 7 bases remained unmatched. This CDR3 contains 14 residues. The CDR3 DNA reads TGTGCCAGCAGCCTGAGACTAGCACCTAATGAGCAGTTCTTC. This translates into CASSLRLAPNEQFF. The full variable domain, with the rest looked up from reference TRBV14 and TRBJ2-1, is EAGVTQFPSHSVIEKGQTVTLRCDPISGHDNLYWYRRVMGKEIKFLLHFVKESKQDESGMPNNRFLAERTGGTYSTLKVQPAELEDSGVYFCASSLRLAPNEQFFGPGTRLTVL.

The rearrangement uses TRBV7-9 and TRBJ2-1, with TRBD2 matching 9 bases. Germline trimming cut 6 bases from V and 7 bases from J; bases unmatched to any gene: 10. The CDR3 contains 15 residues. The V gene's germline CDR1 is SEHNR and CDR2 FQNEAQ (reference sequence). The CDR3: CASRPIAGDWNEQFF. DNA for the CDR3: TGTGCCAGCAGACCTATAGCGGGAGATTGGAATGAGCAGTTCTTC.

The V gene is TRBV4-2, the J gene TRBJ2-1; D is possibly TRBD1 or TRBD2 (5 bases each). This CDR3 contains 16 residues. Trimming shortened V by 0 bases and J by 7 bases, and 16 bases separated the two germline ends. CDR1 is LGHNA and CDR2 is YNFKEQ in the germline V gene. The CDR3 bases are TGTGCCAGCAGCCAAGATCGTCGGGACCTGCGGAATGAGCAGTTCTTC. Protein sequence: CASSQDRRDLRNEQFF.

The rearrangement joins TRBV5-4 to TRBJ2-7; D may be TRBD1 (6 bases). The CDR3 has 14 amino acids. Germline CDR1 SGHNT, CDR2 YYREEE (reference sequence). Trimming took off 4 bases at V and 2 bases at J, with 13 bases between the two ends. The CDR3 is CASSLGQSTYEQYF. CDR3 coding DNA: TGTGCCAGCAGCCTAGGACAGAGTACCTACGAGCAGTACTTC. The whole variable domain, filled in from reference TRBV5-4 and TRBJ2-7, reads ETGVTQSPTHLIKTRGQQVTLRCSSQSGHNTVSWYQQALGQGPQFIFQYYREEENGRGNFPPRFSGLQFPNYSSELNVNALELDDSALYLCASSLGQSTYEQYFGPGTRLTVT.

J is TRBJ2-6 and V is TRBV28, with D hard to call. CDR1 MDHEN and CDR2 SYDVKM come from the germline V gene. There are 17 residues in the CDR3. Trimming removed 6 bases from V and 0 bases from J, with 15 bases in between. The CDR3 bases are TGTGCCAGCAGGAGGACCGAAATCAGCTCTGGGGCCAACGTCCTGACTTTC. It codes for CASRRTEISSGANVLTF.

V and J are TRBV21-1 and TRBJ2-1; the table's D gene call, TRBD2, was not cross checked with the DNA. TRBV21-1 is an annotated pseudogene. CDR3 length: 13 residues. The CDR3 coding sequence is TGTGCCAGCGGACTAGCGGGAGTCAATGAGCAGTTCTTC. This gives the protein CASGLAGVNEQFF.

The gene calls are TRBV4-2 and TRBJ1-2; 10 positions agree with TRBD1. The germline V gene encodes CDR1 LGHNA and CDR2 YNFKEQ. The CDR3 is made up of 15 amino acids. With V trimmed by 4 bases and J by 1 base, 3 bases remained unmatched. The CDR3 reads CASSLRDRGNYGYTF. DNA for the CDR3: TGTGCCAGCAGCCTCCGGGACAGGGGTAACTATGGCTACACCTTC.

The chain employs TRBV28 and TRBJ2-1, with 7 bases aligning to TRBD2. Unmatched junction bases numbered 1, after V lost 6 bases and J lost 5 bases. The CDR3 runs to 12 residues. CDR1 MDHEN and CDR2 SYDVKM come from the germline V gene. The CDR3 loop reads CASRLADNEQFF. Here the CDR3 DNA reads TGTGCCAGCAGGCTAGCGGACAATGAGCAGTTCTTC. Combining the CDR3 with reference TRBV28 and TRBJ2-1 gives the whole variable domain DVKVTQSSRYLVKRTGEKVFLECVQDMDHENMFWYRQDPGLGLRLIYFSYDVKMKEKGDIPEGYSVSREKKERFSLILESASTNQTSMYLCASRLADNEQFFGPGTRLTVL.

DNA of the CDR3: TGTGCCAGCAGTAAGGACAGAACTAACACTGAAGCTTTCTTT. It is translated as CASSKDRTNTEAFF. V usage is TRBV5-4 and J usage is TRBJ1-1, with a tentative D call TRBD1 (6 bases). The CDR3 totals 14 residues. From germline, CDR1 is SGHNT and CDR2 YYREEE (reference sequence). Trimming took 5 bases from V and 2 from J, leaving 13 bases between them. Full variable domain (rest looked up from reference TRBV5-4 and TRBJ1-1): ETGVTQSPTHLIKTRGQQVTLRCSSQSGHNTVSWYQQALGQGPQFIFQYYREEENGRGNFPPRFSGLQFPNYSSELNVNALELDDSALYLCASSKDRTNTEAFFGQGTRLTVV.

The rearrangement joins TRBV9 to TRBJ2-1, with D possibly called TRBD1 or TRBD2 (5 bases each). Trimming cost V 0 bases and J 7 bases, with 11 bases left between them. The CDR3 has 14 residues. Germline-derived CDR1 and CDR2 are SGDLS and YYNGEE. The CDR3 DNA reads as TGTGCCAGCAGCGTAGATTCTGGGACGAATGAGCAGTTCTTC. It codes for CASSVDSGTNEQFF.

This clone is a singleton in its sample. The CDR3 reads CASSPVGLHRDEQFF. The CDR3 DNA follows: TGTGCCAGCAGCCCCGTGGGGCTCCACAGGGATGAGCAGTTCTTC. The genes are TRBV13 and TRBJ2-1, with a weak D call TRBD1 (6 bases). This CDR3 has 15 amino acids. V lost 5 bases to trimming and J lost 8 bases, with 19 bases between them. Germline V lookup: CDR1 PRHDT, CDR2 FYEKMQ (reference sequence).

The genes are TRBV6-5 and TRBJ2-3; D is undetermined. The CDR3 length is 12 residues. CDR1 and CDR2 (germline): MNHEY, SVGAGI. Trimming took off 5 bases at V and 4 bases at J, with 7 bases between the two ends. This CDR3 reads CASSLGADTQYF. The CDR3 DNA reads TGTGCCAGCAGTCTTGGTGCAGATACGCAGTATTTT.

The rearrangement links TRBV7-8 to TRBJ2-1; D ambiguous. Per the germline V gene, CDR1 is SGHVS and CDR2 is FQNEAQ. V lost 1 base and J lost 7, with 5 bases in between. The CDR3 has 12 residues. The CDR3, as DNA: TGTGCCAGCAGCTTAGGATGGAATGAGCAGTTCTTC. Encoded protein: CASSLGWNEQFF.

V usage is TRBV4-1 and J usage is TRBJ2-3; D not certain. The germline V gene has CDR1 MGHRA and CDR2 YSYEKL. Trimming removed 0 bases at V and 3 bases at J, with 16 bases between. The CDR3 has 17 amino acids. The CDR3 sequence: CASSQDATLRHTDTQYF. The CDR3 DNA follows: TGCGCCAGCAGCCAAGATGCCACTCTTCGGCATACAGATACGCAGTATTTT.

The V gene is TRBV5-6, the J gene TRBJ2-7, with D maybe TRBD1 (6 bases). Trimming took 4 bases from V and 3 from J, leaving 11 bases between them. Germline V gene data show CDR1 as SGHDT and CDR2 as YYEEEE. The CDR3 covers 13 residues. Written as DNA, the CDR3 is TGTGCCAGCAGCAGGGGGTTTGGCTACGAGCAGTACTTC. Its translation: CASSRGFGYEQYF.